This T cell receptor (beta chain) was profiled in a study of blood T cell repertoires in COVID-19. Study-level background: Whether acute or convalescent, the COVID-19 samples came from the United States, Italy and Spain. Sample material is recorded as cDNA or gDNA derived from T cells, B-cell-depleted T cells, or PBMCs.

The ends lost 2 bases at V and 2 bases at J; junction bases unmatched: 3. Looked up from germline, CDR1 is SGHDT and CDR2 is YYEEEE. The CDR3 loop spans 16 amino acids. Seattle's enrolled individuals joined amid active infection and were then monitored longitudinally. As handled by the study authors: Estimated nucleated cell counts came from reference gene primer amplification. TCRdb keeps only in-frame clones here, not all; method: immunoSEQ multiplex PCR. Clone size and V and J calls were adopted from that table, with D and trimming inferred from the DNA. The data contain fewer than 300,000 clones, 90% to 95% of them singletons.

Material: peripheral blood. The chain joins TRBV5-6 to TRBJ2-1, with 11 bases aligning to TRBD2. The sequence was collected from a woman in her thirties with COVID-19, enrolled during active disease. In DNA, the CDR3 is TGTGCCAGCAGCTTCCGACTAGCGGGAACCTACAATGAGCAGTTCTTC. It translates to CASSFRLAGTYNEQFF. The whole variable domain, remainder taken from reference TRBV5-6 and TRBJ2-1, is DAGVTQSPTHLIKTRGQQVTLRCSPKSGHDTVSWYQQALGQGPQFIFQYYEEEERQRGNFPDRFSGHQFPNYSSELNVNALLLGDSALYLCASSFRLAGTYNEQFFGPGTRLTVL.